This T cell receptor beta chain was captured in a study of T cell responses to AZD1222 COVID-19 vaccine. Overall study results and limits: Unmutated variant regions are reportedly targeted by nearly half of spike-specific TCRs.

Trimming left V 5 bases short and J 3 bases short, with 14 bases between. This CDR3 comprises 14 residues. Germline V gene lookup returns CDR1 SGHTA and CDR2 FQGTGA. Only in-frame clones appear in the TCRdb table, and some are missing; sequencing was by immunoSEQ multiplex PCR. The data show some 84,000 clones, roughly 87% seen once. Note on this clone: No antigen is known for it.

The input for sequencing was peripheral blood, taken 28 days after the second AZD1222 dose. V usage is TRBV7-3 and J usage is TRBJ2-7; a weak D match, TRBD2 (7 bases). This clonotype was obtained from an adult who received the AZD1222 COVID-19 vaccine. The CDR3 nucleotides read TGTGCCAGCAGCCCCGGGGGGCTTAACTACGAGCAGTACTTC. As protein: CASSPGGLNYEQYF.